This T cell receptor (beta chain) was documented in a study of blood T cell repertoires in COVID-19. Study context: The cDNA or gDNA used as material had been derived from T cells, B-cell-depleted T cells, or PBMCs.

J lost 1 base, V lost 3 bases, and 7 bases had no gene match. This CDR3 contains 17 residues. Germline CDR1 reads SGHRS; CDR2 reads YFSETQ. Data came from immunoSEQ multiplex PCR; TCRdb stores just in-frame clones and leaves some out. The sample has 150,000 to 200,000 clones, roughly 83% seen once; the top ten hold about 7%. The origin of this receptor is a middle-aged woman with COVID-19, enrolled during active disease. This sequence joins TRBV5-1 and TRBJ2-2; 9 bases agree with TRBD1. Sequencing input: peripheral blood. The CDR3 region is CASSWGDRERNTGELFF. CDR3 nucleotide sequence: TGCGCCAGCAGCTGGGGGGACAGGGAGCGGAACACCGGGGAGCTGTTTTTT.